This entry concerns a single TCR beta chain. The J segment lost 3 bases and the V segment lost 6 bases, leaving 0 bases of the junction unmatched. Per the germline V gene, CDR1 is MDHEN and CDR2 is SYDVKM. The CDR3 covers 12 residues. These data originate in a study of blood T cell repertoires in COVID-19. Study-level background: There were acute and convalescent COVID-19 samples, and they came from the United States, Italy and Spain.

As handled by the study authors: It was from reference gene primer amplification that nucleated cell counts were estimated. Generated by immunoSEQ multiplex PCR, the TCRdb table keeps only in-frame clones and is missing some. V, J and clone size reflect that table, while D and trimming were determined from the DNA. The sample consists of 100,000 or so clones, around 92% of them appearing once. The receptor was derived from a man aged 50-59 years with active COVID-19. Sequencing used peripheral blood. The chain links TRBV28 to TRBJ1-2, with 8 bases matching TRBD1. CDR3 in amino acids: CASRQGDYGYTF. CDR3 DNA: TGTGCCAGCAGACAGGGGGACTATGGCTACACCTTC.